This T cell receptor (beta chain) was identified during a study of blood T cell repertoires in COVID-19. Study-wide context: The analysed material was cDNA or gDNA that came from T cells, B-cell-depleted T cells, or PBMCs.

Donors were grouped by their self-reported clinical history. Generated by immunoSEQ multiplex PCR, the TCRdb table keeps only in-frame clones and is missing some. The sample consists of about 270,000 clones, around 89% of them appearing once. The CDR3 length is 18 residues. V was clipped by 3 bases and J by 0 bases; unmatched bases: 9. Looked up from germline, CDR1 is MNHEY and CDR2 is SMNVEV (reference sequence). The chain employs TRBV27 and TRBJ2-3; 10 bases are a match to TRBD2. This TCR was recovered from a woman aged 25 to 39 with acute COVID-19. The sample was PBMCs or T cells enriched from blood (not recorded which). The CDR3 spells CASSFGTLAGASTDTQYF. In nucleotides, the CDR3 is TGTGCCAGCAGTTTCGGTACTCTAGCGGGAGCGAGCACAGATACGCAGTATTTT.